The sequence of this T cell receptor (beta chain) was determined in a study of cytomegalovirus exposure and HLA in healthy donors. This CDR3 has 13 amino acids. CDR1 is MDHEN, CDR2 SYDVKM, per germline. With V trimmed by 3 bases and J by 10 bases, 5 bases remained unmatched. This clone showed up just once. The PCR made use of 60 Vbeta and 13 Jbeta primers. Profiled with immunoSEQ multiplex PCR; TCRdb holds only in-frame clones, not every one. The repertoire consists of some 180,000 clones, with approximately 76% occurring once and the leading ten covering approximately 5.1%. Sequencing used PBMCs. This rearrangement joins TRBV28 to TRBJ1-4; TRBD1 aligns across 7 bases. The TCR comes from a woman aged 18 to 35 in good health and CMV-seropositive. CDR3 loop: CASSFRGTAKLFF. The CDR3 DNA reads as TGTGCCAGCAGTTTCCGCGGGACAGCAAAACTGTTTTTT.